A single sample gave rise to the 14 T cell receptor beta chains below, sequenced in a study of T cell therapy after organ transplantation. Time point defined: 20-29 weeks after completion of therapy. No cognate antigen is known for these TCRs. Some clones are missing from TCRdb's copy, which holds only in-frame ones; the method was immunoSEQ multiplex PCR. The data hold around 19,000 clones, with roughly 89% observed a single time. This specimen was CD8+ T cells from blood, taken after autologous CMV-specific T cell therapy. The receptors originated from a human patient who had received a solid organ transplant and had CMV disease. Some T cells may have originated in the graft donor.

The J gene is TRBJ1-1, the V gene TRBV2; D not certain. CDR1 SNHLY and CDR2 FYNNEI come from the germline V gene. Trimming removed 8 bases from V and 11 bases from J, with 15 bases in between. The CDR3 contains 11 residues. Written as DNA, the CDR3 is TGTGCCAGCCTAGATATCGGTCGGGCTTTCTTT. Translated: CASLDIGRAFF.

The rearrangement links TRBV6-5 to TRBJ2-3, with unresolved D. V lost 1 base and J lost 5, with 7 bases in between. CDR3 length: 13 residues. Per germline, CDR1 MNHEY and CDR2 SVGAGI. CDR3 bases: TGTGCCAGCAGTTACTTTCCGGGAGATACGCAGTATTTT. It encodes CASSYFPGDTQYF.

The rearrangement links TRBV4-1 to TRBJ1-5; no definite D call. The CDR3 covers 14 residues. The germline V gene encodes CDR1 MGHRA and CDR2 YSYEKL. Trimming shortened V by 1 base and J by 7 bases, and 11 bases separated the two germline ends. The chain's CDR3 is CASSQVWGKQPQHF. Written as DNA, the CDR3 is TGCGCCAGCAGCCAAGTGTGGGGTAAGCAGCCCCAGCATTTT.

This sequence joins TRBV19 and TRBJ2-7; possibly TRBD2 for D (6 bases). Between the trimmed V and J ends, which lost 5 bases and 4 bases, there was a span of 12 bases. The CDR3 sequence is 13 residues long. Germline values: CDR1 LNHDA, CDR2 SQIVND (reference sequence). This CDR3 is CASSWGEDYEQYF. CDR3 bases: TGTGCCAGTAGTTGGGGGGAAGATTACGAGCAGTACTTC. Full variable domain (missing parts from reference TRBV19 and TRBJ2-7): DGGITQSPKYLFRKEGQNVTLSCEQNLNHDAMYWYRQDPGQGLRLIYYSQIVNDFQKGDIAEGYSVSREKKESFPLTVTSAQKNPTAFYLCASSWGEDYEQYFGPGTRLTVT.

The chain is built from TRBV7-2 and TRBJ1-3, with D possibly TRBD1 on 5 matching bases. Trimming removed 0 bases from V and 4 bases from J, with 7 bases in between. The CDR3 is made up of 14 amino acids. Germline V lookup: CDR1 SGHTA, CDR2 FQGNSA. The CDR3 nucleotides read TGTGCCAGCAGCTTAGCCGGGGCGGGAAACACCATATATTTT. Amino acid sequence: CASSLAGAGNTIYF.

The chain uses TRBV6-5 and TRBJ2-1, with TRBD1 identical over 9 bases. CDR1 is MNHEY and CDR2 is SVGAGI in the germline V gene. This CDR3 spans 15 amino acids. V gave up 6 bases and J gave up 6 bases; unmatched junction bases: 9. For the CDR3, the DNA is TGTGCCAGCAGAGTCTACAGGGGGCCTGGCAATGAGCAGTTCTTC. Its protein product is CASRVYRGPGNEQFF.

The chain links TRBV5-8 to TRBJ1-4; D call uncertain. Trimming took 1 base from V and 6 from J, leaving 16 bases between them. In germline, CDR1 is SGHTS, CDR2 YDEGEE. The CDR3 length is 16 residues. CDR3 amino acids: CASSLRARTGDEKLFF. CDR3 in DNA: TGTGCCAGCAGCTTGCGGGCTAGGACCGGTGATGAAAAACTGTTTTTT.

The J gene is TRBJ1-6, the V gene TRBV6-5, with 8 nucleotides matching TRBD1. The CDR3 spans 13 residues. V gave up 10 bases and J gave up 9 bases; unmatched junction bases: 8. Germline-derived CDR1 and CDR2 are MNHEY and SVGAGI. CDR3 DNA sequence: TGTGCCATTTCGGACAGGGAAATTTCACCCCTCCACTTT. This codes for CAISDREISPLHF.

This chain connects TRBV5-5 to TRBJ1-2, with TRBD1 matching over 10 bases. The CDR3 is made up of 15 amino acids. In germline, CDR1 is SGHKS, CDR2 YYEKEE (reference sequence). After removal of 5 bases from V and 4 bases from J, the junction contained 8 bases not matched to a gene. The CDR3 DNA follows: TGTGCCAGCAGACTCGACAGGGGGCGTGCCTATGGCTACACCTTC. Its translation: CASRLDRGRAYGYTF.

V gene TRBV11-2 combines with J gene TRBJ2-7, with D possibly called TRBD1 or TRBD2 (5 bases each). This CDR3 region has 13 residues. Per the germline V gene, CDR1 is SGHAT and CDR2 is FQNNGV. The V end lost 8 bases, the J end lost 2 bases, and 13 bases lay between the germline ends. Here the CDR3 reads CASEGDQTYEQYF. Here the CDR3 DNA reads TGTGCCAGCGAAGGGGACCAAACCTACGAGCAGTACTTC.

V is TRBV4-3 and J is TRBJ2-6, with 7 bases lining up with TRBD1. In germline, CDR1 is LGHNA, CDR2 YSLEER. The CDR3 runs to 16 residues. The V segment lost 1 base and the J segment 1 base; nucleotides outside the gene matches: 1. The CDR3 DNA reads TGCGCCAGCAGCCAAGGACAGGGTTCTGGGGCCAACGTCCTGACTTTC. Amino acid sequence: CASSQGQGSGANVLTF.

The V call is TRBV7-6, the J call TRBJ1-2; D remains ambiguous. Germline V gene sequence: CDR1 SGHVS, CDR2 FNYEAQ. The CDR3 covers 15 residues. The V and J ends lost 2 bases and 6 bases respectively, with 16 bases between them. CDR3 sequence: CASSLMGISGDGYTF. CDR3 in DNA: TGTGCCAGCAGCTTAATGGGAATATCGGGTGATGGCTACACCTTC. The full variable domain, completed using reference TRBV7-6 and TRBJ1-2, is GAGVSQSPRYKVTKRGQDVALRCDPISGHVSLYWYRQALGQGPEFLTYFNYEAQQDKSGLPNDRFSAERPEGSISTLTIQRTEQRDSAMYRCASSLMGISGDGYTFGSGTRLTVV.

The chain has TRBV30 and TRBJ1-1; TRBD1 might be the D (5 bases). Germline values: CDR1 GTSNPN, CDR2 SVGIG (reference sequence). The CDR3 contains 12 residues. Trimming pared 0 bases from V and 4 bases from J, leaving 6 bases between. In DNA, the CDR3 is TGTGCCTGGAGTGTAGGGGCCACTGAAGCTTTCTTT. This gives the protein CAWSVGATEAFF.

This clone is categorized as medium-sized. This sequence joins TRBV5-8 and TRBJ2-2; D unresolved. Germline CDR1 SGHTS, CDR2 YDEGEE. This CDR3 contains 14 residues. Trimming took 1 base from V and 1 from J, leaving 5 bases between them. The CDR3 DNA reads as TGTGCCAGCAGCTTGTGGCAGAACACCGGGGAGCTGTTTTTT. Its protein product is CASSLWQNTGELFF.